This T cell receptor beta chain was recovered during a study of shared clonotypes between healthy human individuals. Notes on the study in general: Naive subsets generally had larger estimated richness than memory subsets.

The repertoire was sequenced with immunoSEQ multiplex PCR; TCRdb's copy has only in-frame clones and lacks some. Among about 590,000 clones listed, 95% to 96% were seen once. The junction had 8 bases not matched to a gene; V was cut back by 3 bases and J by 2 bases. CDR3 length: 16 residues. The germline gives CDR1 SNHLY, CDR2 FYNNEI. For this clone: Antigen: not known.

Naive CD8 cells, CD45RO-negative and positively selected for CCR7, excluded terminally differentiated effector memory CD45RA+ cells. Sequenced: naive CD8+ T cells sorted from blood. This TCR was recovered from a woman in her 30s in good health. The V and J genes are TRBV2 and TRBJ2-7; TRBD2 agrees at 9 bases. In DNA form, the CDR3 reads TGTGCCAGCAGTGACCAGGCGGGAGGGCCCCCCTACGAGCAGTACTTC. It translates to CASSDQAGGPPYEQYF. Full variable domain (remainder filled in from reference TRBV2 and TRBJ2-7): EPEVTQTPSHQVTQMGQEVILRCVPISNHLYFYWYRQILGQKVEFLVSFYNNEISEKSEIFDDQFSVERPDGSNFTLKIRSTKLEDSAMYFCASSDQAGGPPYEQYFGPGTRLTVT.